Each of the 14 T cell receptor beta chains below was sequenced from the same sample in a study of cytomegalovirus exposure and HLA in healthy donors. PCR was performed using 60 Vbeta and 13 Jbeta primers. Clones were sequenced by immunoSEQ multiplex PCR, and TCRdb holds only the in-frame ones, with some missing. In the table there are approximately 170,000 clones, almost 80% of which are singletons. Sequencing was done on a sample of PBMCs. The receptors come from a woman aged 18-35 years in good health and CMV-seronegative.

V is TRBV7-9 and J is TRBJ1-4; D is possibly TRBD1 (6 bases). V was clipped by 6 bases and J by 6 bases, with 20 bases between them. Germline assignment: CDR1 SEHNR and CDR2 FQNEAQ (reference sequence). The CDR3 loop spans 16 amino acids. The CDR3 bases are TGTGCCAGCAGTTTGATTACGAGGGGGACGGATGAAAAACTGTTTTTT. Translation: CASSLITRGTDEKLFF.

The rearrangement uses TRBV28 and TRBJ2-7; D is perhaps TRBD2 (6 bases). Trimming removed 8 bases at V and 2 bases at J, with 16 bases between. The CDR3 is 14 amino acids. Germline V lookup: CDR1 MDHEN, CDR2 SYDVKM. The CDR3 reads CASGLNGLTYEQYF. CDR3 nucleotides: TGTGCCAGCGGACTAAACGGACTGACCTACGAGCAGTACTTC.

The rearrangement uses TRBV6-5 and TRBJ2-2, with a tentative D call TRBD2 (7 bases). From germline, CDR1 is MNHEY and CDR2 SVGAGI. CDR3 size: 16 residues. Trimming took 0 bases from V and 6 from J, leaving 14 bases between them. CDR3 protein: CASSYSGGLYAGELFF. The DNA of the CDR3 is TGTGCCAGCAGTTACTCGGGGGGGCTCTATGCCGGGGAGCTGTTTTTT.

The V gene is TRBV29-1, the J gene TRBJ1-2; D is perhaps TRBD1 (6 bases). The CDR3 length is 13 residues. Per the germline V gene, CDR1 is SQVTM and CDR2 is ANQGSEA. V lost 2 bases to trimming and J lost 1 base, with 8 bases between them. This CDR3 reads CSVELDSNYGYTF. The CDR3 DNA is TGCAGCGTTGAATTGGACAGTAACTATGGCTACACCTTC.

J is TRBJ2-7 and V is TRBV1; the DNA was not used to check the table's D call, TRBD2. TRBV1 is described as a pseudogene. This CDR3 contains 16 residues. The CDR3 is CTSSQGPSGGPYEQYF. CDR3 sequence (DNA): TGCACCAGCAGCCAAGGACCGAGCGGGGGCCCCTACGAGCAGTACTTC.

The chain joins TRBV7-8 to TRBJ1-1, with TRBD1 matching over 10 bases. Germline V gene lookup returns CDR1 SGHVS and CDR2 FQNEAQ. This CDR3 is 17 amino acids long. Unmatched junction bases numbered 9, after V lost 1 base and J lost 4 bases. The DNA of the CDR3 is TGTGCCAGCAGCTTAGTGGGACAGGGGTATTATTCCACTGAAGCTTTCTTT. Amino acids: CASSLVGQGYYSTEAFF.

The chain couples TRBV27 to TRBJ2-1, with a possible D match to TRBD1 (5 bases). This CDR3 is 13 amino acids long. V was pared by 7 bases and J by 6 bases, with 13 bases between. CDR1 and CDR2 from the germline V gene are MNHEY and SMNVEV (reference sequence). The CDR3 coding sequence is TGTGCCAGCACTTTCAGGGCAGGCAATGAGCAGTTCTTC. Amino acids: CASTFRAGNEQFF.

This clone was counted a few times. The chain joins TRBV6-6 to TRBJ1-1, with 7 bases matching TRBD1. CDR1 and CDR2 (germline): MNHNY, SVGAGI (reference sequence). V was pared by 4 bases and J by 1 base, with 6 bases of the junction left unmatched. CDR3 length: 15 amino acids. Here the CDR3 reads CASSFTGVENTEAFF. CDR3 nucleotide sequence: TGTGCCAGCAGTTTCACAGGGGTGGAGAACACTGAAGCTTTCTTT.

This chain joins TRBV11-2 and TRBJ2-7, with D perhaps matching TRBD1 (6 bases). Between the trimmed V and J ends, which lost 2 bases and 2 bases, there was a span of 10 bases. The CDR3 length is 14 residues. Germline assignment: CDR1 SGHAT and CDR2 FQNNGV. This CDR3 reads CASSLMGQTYEQYF. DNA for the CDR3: TGTGCCAGCAGCTTAATGGGACAAACCTACGAGCAGTACTTC. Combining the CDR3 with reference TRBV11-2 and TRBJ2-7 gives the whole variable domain EAGVAQSPRYKIIEKRQSVAFWCNPISGHATLYWYQQILGQGPKLLIQFQNNGVVDDSQLPKDRFSAERLKGVDSTLKIQPAKLEDSAVYLCASSLMGQTYEQYFGPGTRLTVT.

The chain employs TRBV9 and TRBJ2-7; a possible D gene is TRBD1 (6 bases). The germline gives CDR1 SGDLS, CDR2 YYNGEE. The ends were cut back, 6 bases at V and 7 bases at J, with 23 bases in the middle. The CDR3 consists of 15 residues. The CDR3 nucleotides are TGTGCCAGCAACCCCATGGGGGCCCAACGTGGGGAGCAGTACTTC. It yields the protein CASNPMGAQRGEQYF.

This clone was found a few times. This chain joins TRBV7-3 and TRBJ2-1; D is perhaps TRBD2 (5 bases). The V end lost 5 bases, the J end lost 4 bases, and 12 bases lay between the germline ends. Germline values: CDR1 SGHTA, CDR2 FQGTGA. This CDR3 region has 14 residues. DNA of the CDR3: TGTGCCAGCAGCCCTACTCGGGATTACAATGAGCAGTTCTTC. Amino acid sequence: CASSPTRDYNEQFF.

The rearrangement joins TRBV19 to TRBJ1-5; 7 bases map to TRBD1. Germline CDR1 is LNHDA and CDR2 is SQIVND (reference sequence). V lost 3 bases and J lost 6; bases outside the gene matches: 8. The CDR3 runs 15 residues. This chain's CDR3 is CASSIMPAGGQPQHF. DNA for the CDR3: TGTGCCAGTAGTATTATGCCGGCAGGGGGTCAGCCCCAGCATTTT.

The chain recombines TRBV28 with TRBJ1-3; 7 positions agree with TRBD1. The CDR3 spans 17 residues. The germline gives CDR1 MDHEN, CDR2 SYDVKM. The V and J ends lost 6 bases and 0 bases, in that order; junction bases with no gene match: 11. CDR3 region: CASSSHGQVLSGNTIYF. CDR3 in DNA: TGTGCCAGCAGCTCTCATGGACAGGTACTCTCTGGAAACACCATATATTTT. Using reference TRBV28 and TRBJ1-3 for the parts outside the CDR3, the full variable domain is DVKVTQSSRYLVKRTGEKVFLECVQDMDHENMFWYRQDPGLGLRLIYFSYDVKMKEKGDIPEGYSVSREKKERFSLILESASTNQTSMYLCASSSHGQVLSGNTIYFGEGSWLTVV.

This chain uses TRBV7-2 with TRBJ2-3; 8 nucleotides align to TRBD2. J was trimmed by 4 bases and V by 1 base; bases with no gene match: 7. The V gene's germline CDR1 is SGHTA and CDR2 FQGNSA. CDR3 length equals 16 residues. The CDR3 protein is CASSLDAGGMADTQYF. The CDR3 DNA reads TGTGCCAGCAGCTTAGATGCGGGGGGCATGGCAGATACGCAGTATTTT.